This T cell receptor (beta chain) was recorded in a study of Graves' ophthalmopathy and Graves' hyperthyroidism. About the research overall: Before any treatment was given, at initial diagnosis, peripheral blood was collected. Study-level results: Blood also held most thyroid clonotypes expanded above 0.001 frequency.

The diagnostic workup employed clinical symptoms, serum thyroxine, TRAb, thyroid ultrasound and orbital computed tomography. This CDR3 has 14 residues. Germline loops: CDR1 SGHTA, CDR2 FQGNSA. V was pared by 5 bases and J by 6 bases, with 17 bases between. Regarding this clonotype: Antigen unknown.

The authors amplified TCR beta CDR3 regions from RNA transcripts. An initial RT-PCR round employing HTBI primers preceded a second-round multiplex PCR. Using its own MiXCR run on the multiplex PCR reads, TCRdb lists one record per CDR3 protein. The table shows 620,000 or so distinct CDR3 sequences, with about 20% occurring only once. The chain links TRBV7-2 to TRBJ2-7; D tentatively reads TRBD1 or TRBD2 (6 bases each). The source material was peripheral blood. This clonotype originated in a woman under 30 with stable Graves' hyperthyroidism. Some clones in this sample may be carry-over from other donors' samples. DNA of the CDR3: TGTGCCAGCAGCCTGGAGGGGGGAGGAGGCGAGCAGTACTTC. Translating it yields CASSLEGGGGEQYF. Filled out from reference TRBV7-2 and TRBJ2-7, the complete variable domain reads GAGVSQSPSNKVTEKGKDVELRCDPISGHTALYWYRQSLGQGLEFLIYFQGNSAPDKSGLPSDRFSAERTGGSVSTLTIQRTQQEDSAVYLCASSLEGGGGEQYFGPGTRLTVT.